The next 5 T cell receptor beta chains were all read from a single sample in a study of blood T cell repertoires in COVID-19. TCRdb's copy holds only in-frame clones and misses some; the assay was immunoSEQ multiplex PCR. The sample contains about 250,000 clones, approximately 88% of which appear only once. The sequencing input was PBMCs or T cells enriched from blood (not recorded which). The receptors stem from a woman in her twenties or thirties with acute COVID-19.

The chain joins TRBV4-1 to TRBJ1-1; 11 bases map to TRBD1. The CDR3 is made up of 17 amino acids. V shed 3 bases, J shed 8 bases, and the junction held 14 bases outside the gene matches. CDR1 and CDR2 (germline): MGHRA, YSYEKL. The CDR3 bases are TGCGCCAGCAGCCAGGATTATTTAGGACAGGGGGCTTCCGAAGCTTTCTTT. Translated: CASSQDYLGQGASEAFF.

This clone was recorded a few times. The J gene is TRBJ1-5, the V gene TRBV5-6; D might be TRBD1 (5 bases). Germline-derived CDR1 and CDR2 are SGHDT and YYEEEE. The V end was cut by 6 bases, the J end by 1 base, with 14 bases between. CDR3 size: 15 residues. Here the CDR3 reads CASTAGVGSNQPQHF. In DNA, the CDR3 is TGTGCCAGCACTGCGGGGGTCGGCAGCAATCAGCCCCAGCATTTT.

The chain recombines TRBV27 with TRBJ2-1, with 12 bases identical to TRBD2. Unmatched junction bases numbered 7, after V lost 5 bases and J lost 5 bases. Germline lookup yields CDR1 MNHEY and CDR2 SMNVEV (reference sequence). The CDR3 runs to 16 residues. The chain's CDR3 is CASSPLTSGGNNEQFF. CDR3 DNA: TGTGCCAGCAGTCCCCTGACTAGCGGGGGAAACAATGAGCAGTTCTTC.

This chain uses TRBV19 with TRBJ1-3; D possibly corresponds to TRBD1 (5 bases). Germline V gives CDR1 LNHDA, CDR2 SQIVND (reference sequence). Trimming removed 1 base at V and 2 bases at J, with 12 bases between. The CDR3 consists of 16 residues. The CDR3 DNA reads TGTGCCAGTAGTATAGCGCTTCGACAGACTGGAAACACCATATATTTT. This sequence encodes CASSIALRQTGNTIYF. Based on the CDR3 plus reference TRBV19 and TRBJ1-3, the full variable domain is DGGITQSPKYLFRKEGQNVTLSCEQNLNHDAMYWYRQDPGQGLRLIYYSQIVNDFQKGDIAEGYSVSREKKESFPLTVTSAQKNPTAFYLCASSIALRQTGNTIYFGEGSWLTVV.

The V gene is TRBV6-5, the J gene TRBJ2-6; D is possibly TRBD1 (8 bases). Germline loops: CDR1 MNHEY, CDR2 SVGAGI. The CDR3 contains 15 residues. Trimming removed 10 bases from V and 3 bases from J, with 16 bases in between. Here the CDR3 DNA reads TGTGCCACCCAGACAGGGGAGGGTGGGGCCAACGTCCTGACTTTC. Its translation: CATQTGEGGANVLTF.